Presented here are 3 T cell receptor beta chains from one specimen sequenced in a study of CD8 T cells in Susac syndrome. RNA totalling roughly 0.5 to 1 ug underwent reverse transcription with random hexamers. TCRdb itself ran the immunoSEQ multiplex PCR reads through MiXCR, one entry per CDR3 protein. This sample yields roughly 200,000 distinct CDR3 sequences, of which about 95% are seen a single time; around 0.08% belongs to the top ten. The material sequenced was CD4+ T cells from PBMCs. These receptors originate from a human donor with multiple sclerosis.

This clonotype was recorded once. The genes are TRBV7-9 and TRBJ2-3; 9 bases match TRBD2. This CDR3 comprises 17 residues. With 5 bases clipped from V and 2 bases from J, the junction kept 11 bases outside the gene matches. Germline CDR1 is SEHNR and CDR2 is FQNEAQ (reference sequence). In DNA, the CDR3 is TGTGCCAGCAGCACCTTAGCGGGGGCCGCATACACAGATACGCAGTATTTT. Translated, it gives CASSTLAGAAYTDTQYF.

This chain connects TRBV7-9 to TRBJ1-1; no clear D. V was cut by 3 bases and J by 6 bases, with 11 bases left in between. Germline V gene data show CDR1 as SEHNR and CDR2 as FQNEAQ (reference sequence). CDR3 size: 13 residues. The DNA of the CDR3 is TGTGCCAGCAGCTTCGGTCCGGTGCCTGAAGCTTTCTTT. Protein sequence: CASSFGPVPEAFF.

CDR3 amino acids: CASSPRRGTNEQFF. CDR3 DNA sequence: TGTGCCAGCAGCCCCCGTCGGGGGACCAATGAGCAGTTCTTC. The rearrangement joins TRBV11-1 to TRBJ2-1; the D gene is possibly TRBD2 (6 bases). Germline-derived CDR1 and CDR2 are SGHAT and FQDESV (reference sequence). The V end was cut by 5 bases, the J end by 6 bases, with 14 bases between. This CDR3 comprises 14 residues.